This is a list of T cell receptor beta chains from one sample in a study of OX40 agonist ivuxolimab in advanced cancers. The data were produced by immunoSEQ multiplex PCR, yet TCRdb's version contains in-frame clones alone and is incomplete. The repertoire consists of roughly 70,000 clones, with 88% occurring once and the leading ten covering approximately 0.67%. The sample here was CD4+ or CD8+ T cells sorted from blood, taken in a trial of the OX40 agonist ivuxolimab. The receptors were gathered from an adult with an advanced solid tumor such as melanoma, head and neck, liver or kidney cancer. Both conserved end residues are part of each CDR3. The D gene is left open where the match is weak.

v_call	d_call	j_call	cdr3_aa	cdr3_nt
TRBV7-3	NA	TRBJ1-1	CASSLGAASAEAFF	TGTGCCAGCAGCTTAGGGGCAGCCAGCGCTGAAGCTTTCTTT
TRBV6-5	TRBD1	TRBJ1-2	CASSRDRANYGYTF	TGTGCCAGCAGCCGGGACAGGGCTAACTATGGCTACACCTTC
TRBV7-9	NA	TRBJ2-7	CASSPGKARGRDEQYF	TGTGCCAGCAGCCCCGGGAAGGCGAGGGGGAGGGACGAGCAGTACTTC
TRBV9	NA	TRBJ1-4	CASSVRDSNEKLFF	TGTGCCAGCAGCGTCCGGGACTCAAATGAAAAACTGTTTTTT
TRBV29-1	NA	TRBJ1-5	CSVVWGKGGNQPQHF	TGCAGCGTTGTCTGGGGCAAGGGAGGCAATCAGCCCCAGCATTTT
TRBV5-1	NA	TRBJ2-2	CASFPGTGELFF	TGCGCCAGCTTCCCAGGGACCGGGGAGCTGTTTTTT
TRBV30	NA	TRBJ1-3	CAWSVVGDTIYF	TGTGCCTGGAGTGTGGTAGGGGACACCATATATTTT
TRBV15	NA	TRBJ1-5	CATSTKGGIQPQHF	TGTGCCACCAGCACCAAGGGGGGTATCCAGCCCCAGCATTTT
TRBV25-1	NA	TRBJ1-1	CASSDPANTEAFF	TGTGCCAGCAGTGATCCAGCGAACACTGAAGCTTTCTTT
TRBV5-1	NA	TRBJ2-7	CASSLGNTGSYEQYF	TGCGCCAGCAGCTTGGGCAACACCGGGAGCTACGAGCAGTACTTC
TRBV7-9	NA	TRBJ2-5	CASSLALGRQETQYF	TGTGCCAGCAGCTTAGCGTTGGGCAGACAAGAGACCCAGTACTTC
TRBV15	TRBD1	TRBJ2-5	CATSRTGEGTQYF	TGTGCCACCAGCCGAACAGGGGAAGGGACCCAGTACTTC
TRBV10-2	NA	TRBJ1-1	CASSGDTEAFF	TGCGCCAGCAGTGGGGACACTGAAGCTTTCTTT
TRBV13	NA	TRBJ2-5	CASSLGQETQYF	TGTGCCAGCAGCTTAGGCCAAGAGACCCAGTACTTC
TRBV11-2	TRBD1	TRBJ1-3	CASSLRTGMISGNTIYF	TGTGCCAGCAGCCTTCGGACAGGGATGATCTCTGGAAACACCATATATTTT
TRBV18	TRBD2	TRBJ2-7	CASSRASGYEQYF	TGTGCCAGCTCACGGGCTAGCGGTTACGAGCAGTACTTC
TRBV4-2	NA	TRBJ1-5	CASSQVDTGGSQPQHF	TGTGCCAGCAGCCAAGTAGATACGGGGGGGAGCCAGCCCCAGCATTTT
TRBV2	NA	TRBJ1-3	CASSVTGTEGNTIYF	TGTGCCAGCAGTGTCACCGGGACGGAGGGAAACACCATATATTTT
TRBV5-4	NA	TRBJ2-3	CASSLLATDTQYF	TGTGCCAGCAGCTTACTAGCCACAGATACGCAGTATTTT
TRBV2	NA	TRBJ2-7	CASSESRRLLYEQYF	TGTGCCAGCAGTGAATCGCGACGGTTACTTTACGAGCAGTACTTC
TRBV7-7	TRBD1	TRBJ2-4	CASSLGVEGALAKNIQYF	TGTGCTAGCAGCTTAGGCGTTGAGGGGGCGTTGGCCAAAAACATTCAGTACTTC
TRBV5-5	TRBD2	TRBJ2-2	CASSHLWASGNTGELFF	TGTGCCAGCAGCCACCTTTGGGCTAGCGGGAACACCGGGGAGCTGTTTTTT
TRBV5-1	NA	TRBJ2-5	CASSKRQKETQYF	TGCGCCAGCAGCAAAAGACAGAAAGAGACCCAGTACTTC